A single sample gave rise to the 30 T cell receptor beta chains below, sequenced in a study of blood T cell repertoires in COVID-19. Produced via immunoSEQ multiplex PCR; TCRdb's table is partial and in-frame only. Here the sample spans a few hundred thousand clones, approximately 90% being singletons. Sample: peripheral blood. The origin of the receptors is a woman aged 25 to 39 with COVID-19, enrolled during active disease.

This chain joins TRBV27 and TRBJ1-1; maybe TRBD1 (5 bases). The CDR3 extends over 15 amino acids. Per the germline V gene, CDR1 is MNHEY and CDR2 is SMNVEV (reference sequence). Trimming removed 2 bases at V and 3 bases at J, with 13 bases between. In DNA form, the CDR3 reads TGTGCCAGCAGTTTAGGACACTCTGGGGACACTGAAGCTTTCTTT. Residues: CASSLGHSGDTEAFF.

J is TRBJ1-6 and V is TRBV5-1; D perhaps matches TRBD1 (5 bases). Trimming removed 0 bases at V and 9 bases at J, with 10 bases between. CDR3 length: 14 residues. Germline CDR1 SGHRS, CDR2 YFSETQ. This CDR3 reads CASSLAGGVSPLHF. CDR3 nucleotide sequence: TGCGCCAGCAGCTTGGCCGGGGGGGTTTCACCCCTCCACTTT.

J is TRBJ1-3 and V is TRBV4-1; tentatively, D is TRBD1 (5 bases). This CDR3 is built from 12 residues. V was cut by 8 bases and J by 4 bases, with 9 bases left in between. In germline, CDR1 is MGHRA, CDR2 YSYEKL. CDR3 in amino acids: CASGAGGNTIYF. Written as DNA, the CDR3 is TGCGCCAGCGGGGCAGGGGGAAACACCATATATTTT.

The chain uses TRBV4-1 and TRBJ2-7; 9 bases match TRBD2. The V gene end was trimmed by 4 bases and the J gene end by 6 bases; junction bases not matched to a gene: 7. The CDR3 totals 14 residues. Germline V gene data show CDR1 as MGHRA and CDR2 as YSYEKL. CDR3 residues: CASSLGTSTGEQYF. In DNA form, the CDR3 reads TGCGCCAGCAGCCTTGGGACTAGCACGGGCGAGCAGTACTTC.

The CDR3 DNA follows: TGTGCCAGCAGTTCAAGACGACAGACTAACTATGGCTACACCTTC. It yields the protein CASSSRRQTNYGYTF. J is TRBJ1-2 and V is TRBV6-2 or TRBV6-3, with a tentative D call TRBD1 (5 bases). Germline CDR1 reads MNHEY; CDR2 reads SVGEGT. V was pared by 4 bases and J by 0 bases, with 12 bases between. This CDR3 is built from 15 residues.

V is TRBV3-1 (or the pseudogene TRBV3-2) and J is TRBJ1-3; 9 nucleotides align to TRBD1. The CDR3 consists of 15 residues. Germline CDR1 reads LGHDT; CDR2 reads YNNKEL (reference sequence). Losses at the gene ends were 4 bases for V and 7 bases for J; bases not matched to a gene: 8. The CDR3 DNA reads TGTGCCAGCAGCCCTACAGGGGGCGTCCGGAACACCATATATTTT. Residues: CASSPTGGVRNTIYF.

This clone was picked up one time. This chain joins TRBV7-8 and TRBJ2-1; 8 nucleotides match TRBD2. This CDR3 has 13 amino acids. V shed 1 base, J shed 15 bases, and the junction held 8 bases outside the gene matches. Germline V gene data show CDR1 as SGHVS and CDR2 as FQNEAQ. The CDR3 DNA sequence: TGTGCCAGCAGCTTAGTATTGTGGACTAGCCCGTTCTTC. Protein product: CASSLVLWTSPFF. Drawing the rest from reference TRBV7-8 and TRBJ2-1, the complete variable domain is GAGVSQSPRYKVAKRGQDVALRCDPISGHVSLFWYQQALGQGPEFLTYFQNEAQLDKSGLPSDRFFAERPEGSVSTLKIQRTQQEDSAVYLCASSLVLWTSPFFGPGTRLTVL.

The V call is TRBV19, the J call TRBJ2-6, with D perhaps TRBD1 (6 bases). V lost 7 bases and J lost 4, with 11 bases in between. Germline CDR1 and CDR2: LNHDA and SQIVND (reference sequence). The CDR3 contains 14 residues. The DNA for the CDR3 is TGTGCCAGTAACCACAGGGCAGGGGCCAACGTCCTGACTTTC. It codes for CASNHRAGANVLTF.

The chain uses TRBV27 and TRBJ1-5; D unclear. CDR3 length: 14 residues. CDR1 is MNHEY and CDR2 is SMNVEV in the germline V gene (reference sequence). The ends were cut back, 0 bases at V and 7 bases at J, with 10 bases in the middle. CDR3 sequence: CASSLSSERQPQHF. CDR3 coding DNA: TGTGCCAGCAGTTTATCCTCGGAGCGGCAGCCCCAGCATTTT.

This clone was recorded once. CDR3 nucleotide sequence: TGTGCCAGCAGTGCGATAATCTCGGCAGGGGGCTTCAAAGAGACCCAGTACTTC. It codes for CASSAIISAGGFKETQYF. The rearrangement links TRBV28 to TRBJ2-5, with 8 nucleotides matching TRBD1. Germline V lookup: CDR1 MDHEN, CDR2 SYDVKM. V lost 5 bases and J lost 3; bases outside the gene matches: 17. The CDR3 totals 18 residues.

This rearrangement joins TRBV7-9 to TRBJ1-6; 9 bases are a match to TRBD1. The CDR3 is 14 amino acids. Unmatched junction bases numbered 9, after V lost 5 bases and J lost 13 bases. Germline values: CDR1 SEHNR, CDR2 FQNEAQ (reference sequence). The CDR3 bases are TGTGCCAGCAGCCCGTCCCGGGACAGGGTCCCCCTCCACTTT. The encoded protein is CASSPSRDRVPLHF.

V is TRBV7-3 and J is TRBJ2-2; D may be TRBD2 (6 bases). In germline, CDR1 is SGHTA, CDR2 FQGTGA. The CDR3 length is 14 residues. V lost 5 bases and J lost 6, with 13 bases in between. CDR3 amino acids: CASSPLRGSGELFF. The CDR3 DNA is TGTGCCAGCAGCCCCCTTCGGGGGTCCGGGGAGCTGTTTTTT.

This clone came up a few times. The CDR3 loop reads CASSSLAGRIDTQYF. CDR3 DNA sequence: TGTGCCAGCAGTTCACTAGCGGGAAGGATAGATACGCAGTATTTT. The chain recombines TRBV27 with TRBJ2-3; TRBD2 agrees at 10 bases. Germline CDR1 reads MNHEY; CDR2 reads SMNVEV (reference sequence). V gave up 4 bases and J gave up 5 bases; unmatched junction bases: 6. The CDR3 runs 15 residues.

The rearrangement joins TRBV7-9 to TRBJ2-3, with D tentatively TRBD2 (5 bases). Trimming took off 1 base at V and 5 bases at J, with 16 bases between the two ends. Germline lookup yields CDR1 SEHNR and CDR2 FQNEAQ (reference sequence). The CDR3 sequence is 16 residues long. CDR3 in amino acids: CASSLGAGGRIDTQYF. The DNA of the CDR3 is TGTGCCAGCAGCTTAGGGGCGGGTGGGCGGATAGATACGCAGTATTTT.

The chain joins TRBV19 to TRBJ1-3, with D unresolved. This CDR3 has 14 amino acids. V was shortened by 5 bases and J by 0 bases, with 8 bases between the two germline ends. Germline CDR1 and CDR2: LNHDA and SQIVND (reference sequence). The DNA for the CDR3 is TGTGCCAGTAGTTCCCAGATCTCTGGAAACACCATATATTTT. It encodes CASSSQISGNTIYF.

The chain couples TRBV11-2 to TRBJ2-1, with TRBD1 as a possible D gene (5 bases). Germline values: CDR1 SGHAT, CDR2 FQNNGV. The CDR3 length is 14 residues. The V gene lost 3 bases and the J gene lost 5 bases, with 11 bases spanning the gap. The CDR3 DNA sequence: TGTGCCAGCAGCTTGGCTGGGGCGAACAATGAGCAGTTCTTC. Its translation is CASSLAGANNEQFF.

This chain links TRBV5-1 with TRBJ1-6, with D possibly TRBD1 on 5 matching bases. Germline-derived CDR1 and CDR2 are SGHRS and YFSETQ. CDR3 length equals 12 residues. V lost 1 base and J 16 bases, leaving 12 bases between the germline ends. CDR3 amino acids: CASSLTGVLLHF. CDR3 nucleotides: TGCGCCAGCAGCTTGACAGGAGTCCTACTCCACTTT.

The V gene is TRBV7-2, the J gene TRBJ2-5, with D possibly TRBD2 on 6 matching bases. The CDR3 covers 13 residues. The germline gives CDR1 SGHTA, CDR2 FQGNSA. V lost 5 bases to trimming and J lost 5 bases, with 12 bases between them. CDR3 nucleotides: TGTGCCAGCAGCCTTTGGGGAGGTGAGACCCAGTACTTC. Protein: CASSLWGGETQYF. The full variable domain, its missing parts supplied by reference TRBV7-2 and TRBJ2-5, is GAGVSQSPSNKVTEKGKDVELRCDPISGHTALYWYRQSLGQGLEFLIYFQGNSAPDKSGLPSDRFSAERTGGSVSTLTIQRTQQEDSAVYLCASSLWGGETQYFGPGTRLLVL.

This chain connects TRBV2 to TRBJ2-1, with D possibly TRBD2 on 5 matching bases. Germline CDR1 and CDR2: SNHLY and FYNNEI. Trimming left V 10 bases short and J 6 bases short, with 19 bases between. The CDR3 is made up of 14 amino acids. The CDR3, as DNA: TGTGCCATATACCTCGGGGAGAGGACCAATGAGCAGTTCTTC. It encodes CAIYLGERTNEQFF.

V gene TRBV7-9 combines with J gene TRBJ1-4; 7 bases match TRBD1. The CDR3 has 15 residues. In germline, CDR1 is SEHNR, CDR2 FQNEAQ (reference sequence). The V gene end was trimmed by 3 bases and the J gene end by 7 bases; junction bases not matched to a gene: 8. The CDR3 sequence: CASSLAGQRSEKLFF. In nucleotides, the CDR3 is TGTGCCAGCAGCTTGGCGGGACAGCGAAGTGAAAAACTGTTTTTT.

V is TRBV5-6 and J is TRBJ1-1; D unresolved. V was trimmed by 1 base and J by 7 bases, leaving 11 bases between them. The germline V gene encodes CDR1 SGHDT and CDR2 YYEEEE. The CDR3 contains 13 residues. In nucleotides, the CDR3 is TGTGCCAGCAGCTTGCCGGAGGGCGGTGAAGCTTTCTTT. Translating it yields CASSLPEGGEAFF.

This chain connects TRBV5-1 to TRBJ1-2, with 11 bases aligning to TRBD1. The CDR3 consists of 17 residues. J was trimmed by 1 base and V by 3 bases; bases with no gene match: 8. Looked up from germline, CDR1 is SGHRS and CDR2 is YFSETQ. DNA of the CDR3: TGCGCCAGCAGCTCAACAACCGGGACAGGGGGTAACTATGGCTACACCTTC. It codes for CASSSTTGTGGNYGYTF.

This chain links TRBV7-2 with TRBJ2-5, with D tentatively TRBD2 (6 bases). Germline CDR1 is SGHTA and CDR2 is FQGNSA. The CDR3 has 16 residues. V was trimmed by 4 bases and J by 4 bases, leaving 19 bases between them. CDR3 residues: CASSSRLGSTGETQYF. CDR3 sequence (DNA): TGTGCCAGCAGCTCTAGACTCGGGAGCACCGGAGAGACCCAGTACTTC.

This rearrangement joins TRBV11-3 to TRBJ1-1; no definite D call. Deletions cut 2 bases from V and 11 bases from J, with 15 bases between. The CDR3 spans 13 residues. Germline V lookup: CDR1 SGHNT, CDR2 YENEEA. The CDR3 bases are TGTGCCAGCAGCTTAACCGCGGGAGGGCACGCTTTCTTT. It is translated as CASSLTAGGHAFF. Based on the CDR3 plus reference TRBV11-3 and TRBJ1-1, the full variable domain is EAGVVQSPRYKIIEKKQPVAFWCNPISGHNTLYWYLQNLGQGPELLIRYENEEAVDDSQLPKDRFSAERLKGVDSTLKIQPAELGDSAVYLCASSLTAGGHAFFGQGTRLTVV.

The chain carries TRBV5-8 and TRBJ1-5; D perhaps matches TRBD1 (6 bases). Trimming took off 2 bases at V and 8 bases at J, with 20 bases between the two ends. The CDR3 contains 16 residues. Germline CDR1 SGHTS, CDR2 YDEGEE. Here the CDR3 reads CASSFFRGTSVEPQHF. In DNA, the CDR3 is TGTGCCAGCAGCTTTTTCAGGGGAACTTCGGTGGAGCCCCAGCATTTT.

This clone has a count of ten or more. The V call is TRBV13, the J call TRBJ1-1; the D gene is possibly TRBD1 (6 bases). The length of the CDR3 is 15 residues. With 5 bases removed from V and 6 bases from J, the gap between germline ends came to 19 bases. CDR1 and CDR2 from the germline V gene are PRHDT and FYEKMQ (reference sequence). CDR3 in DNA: TGTGCCAGCAGCCCACAGGGCAGGGCGGGCGCTGAAGCTTTCTTT. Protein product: CASSPQGRAGAEAFF.

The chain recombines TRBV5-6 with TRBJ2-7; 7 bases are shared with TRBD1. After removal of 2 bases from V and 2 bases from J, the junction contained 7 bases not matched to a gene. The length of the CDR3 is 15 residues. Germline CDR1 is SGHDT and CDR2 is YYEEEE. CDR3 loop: CASSFLYRGTYEQYF. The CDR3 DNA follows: TGTGCCAGCAGCTTCCTATACAGGGGAACCTACGAGCAGTACTTC.

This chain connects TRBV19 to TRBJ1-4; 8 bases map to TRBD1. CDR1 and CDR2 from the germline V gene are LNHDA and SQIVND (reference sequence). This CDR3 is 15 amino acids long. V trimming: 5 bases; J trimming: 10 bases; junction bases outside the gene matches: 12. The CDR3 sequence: CASSSSGTGMGKLFF. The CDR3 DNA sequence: TGTGCCAGTAGTTCCTCCGGGACAGGCATGGGAAAACTGTTTTTT.

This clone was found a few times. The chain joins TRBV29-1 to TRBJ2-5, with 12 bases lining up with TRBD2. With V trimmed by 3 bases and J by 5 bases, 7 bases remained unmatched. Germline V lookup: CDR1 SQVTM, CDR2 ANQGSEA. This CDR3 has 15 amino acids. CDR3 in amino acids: CSVDASGGATETQYF. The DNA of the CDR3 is TGCAGCGTTGATGCTAGCGGGGGGGCCACGGAGACCCAGTACTTC.

The CDR3 reads CASRLGQGTNTEAFF. CDR3 DNA: TGCGCCAGCCGTCTGGGACAGGGGACGAACACTGAAGCTTTCTTT. V usage is TRBV5-1 and J usage is TRBJ1-1; TRBD1 matches 10 bases. The germline gives CDR1 SGHRS, CDR2 YFSETQ. J lost 1 base, V lost 7 bases, and 7 bases had no gene match. CDR3 size: 15 residues.